A single sample gave rise to the 11 T cell receptor beta chains below, sequenced in a study of early T cells in non-severe SARS-CoV-2 infection. TCRdb fed the 5' RACE reads into MiXCR, producing one record per CDR3 protein. The repertoire consists of some 120,000 distinct CDR3 sequences, with approximately 15% occurring once and the leading ten covering 20% to 25%. Sequenced: whole blood. The receptors stem from an adult who was a healthcare worker with PCR-confirmed SARS-CoV-2 infection or an uninfected control (not recorded which).

The chain combines TRBV9 with TRBJ2-1; TRBD2 matches 9 bases. V lost 4 bases, J lost 1 base, and 3 bases stayed unmatched. Germline CDR1 SGDLS, CDR2 YYNGEE. The CDR3 length is 15 residues. This CDR3 reads CASSYSGGSYNEQFF. The CDR3 DNA reads as TGTGCCAGCAGCTATAGCGGGGGTTCCTACAATGAGCAGTTCTTC.

This clonotype was counted between two and nine times. The CDR3 DNA sequence: TGCGCCAGCAGCCACCGGCGACTAGCGGGGGGGAGCACAGATACGCAGTATTTT. Translated, it gives CASSHRRLAGGSTDTQYF. V and J are TRBV4-1 and TRBJ2-3, with 14 bases matching TRBD2. The germline V gene encodes CDR1 MGHRA and CDR2 YSYEKL. J lost 0 bases, V lost 3 bases, and 5 bases had no gene match. CDR3 size: 18 residues.

V gene TRBV29-1 combines with J gene TRBJ2-2; D is unresolved. The V and J ends lost 4 bases and 1 base respectively, with 10 bases between them. This CDR3 comprises 14 residues. From germline, CDR1 is SQVTM and CDR2 ANQGSEA. For the CDR3, the DNA is TGCAGCGTTGCCTCCAGCCGGAACACCGGGGAGCTGTTTTTT. It codes for CSVASSRNTGELFF.

CDR3 sequence (DNA): TGTGCCAGCAGCAGTGGACTAGCCCAAGAGACCCAGTACTTC. This gives the protein CASSSGLAQETQYF. The genes are TRBV3-1 and TRBJ2-5; TRBD2 agrees at 8 bases. The V gene's germline CDR1 is LGHDT and CDR2 YNNKEL (reference sequence). The CDR3 totals 14 residues. With 5 bases clipped from V and 1 base from J, the junction kept 3 bases outside the gene matches.

The gene calls are TRBV9 and TRBJ2-1, with 8 bases aligning to TRBD1. V shed 0 bases and J 5 bases; nucleotides not matched to a gene: 4. The CDR3 length is 15 residues. Germline CDR1 and CDR2: SGDLS and YYNGEE. The CDR3 loop reads CASSVAGGANNEQFF. CDR3 coding DNA: TGTGCCAGCAGCGTAGCAGGGGGCGCGAACAATGAGCAGTTCTTC.

At least ten counts were recorded for this clonotype. The V and J genes are TRBV11-2 and TRBJ1-2, with TRBD1 matching over 7 bases. J lost 1 base, V lost 3 bases, and 14 bases had no gene match. The length of the CDR3 is 18 residues. The germline V gene has CDR1 SGHAT and CDR2 FQNNGV. This chain's CDR3 is CASSLGRDRWGFNYGYTF. The CDR3 region has the DNA TGTGCCAGCAGCTTGGGGAGGGACAGATGGGGATTTAACTATGGCTACACCTTC.

This clonotype was observed a handful of times. The CDR3 DNA reads as TGTGCCAGCAGACTGGTAGGGGGCACGGCCGGGGAGCTGTTTTTT. The encoded protein is CASRLVGGTAGELFF. The chain combines TRBV7-2 with TRBJ2-2; TRBD1 agrees at 7 bases. The germline gives CDR1 SGHTA, CDR2 FQGNSA. This CDR3 has 15 residues. J lost 6 bases, V lost 6 bases, and 10 bases had no gene match.

V gene TRBV6-1 combines with J gene TRBJ2-5, with TRBD2 as a possible D gene (5 bases). CDR3 length: 16 amino acids. CDR1 and CDR2 (germline): MNHNS, SASEGT. Between the trimmed V and J ends, which lost 1 base and 2 bases, there was a span of 14 bases. The CDR3 reads CASSEGTPVAQETQYF. In nucleotides, the CDR3 is TGTGCCAGCAGTGAAGGGACTCCGGTAGCGCAAGAGACCCAGTACTTC.

This clonotype showed up many times. The gene calls are TRBV3-1 and TRBJ2-3, with D unclear. CDR1 and CDR2 (germline): LGHDT, YNNKEL (reference sequence). The length of the CDR3 is 11 residues. Trimming took off 2 bases at V and 3 bases at J, with 0 bases between the two ends. DNA of the CDR3: TGTGCCAGCAGCCAAACAGATACGCAGTATTTT. Protein product: CASSQTDTQYF.

The V gene is TRBV9, the J gene TRBJ2-5; D remains ambiguous. Germline CDR1 reads SGDLS; CDR2 reads YYNGEE. The V end was cut by 2 bases, the J end by 2 bases, with 7 bases between. This CDR3 region has 13 residues. The CDR3 spells CASSVGIQETQYF. CDR3 coding DNA: TGTGCCAGCAGCGTGGGCATACAAGAGACCCAGTACTTC. Complete variable domain (other parts from reference TRBV9 and TRBJ2-5): DSGVTQTPKHLITATGQRVTLRCSPRSGDLSVYWYQQSLDQGLQFLIQYYNGEERAKGNILERFSAQQFPDLHSELNLSSLELGDSALYFCASSVGIQETQYFGPGTRLLVL.

A note on this clonotype: Germline and junction disagree at one end, which may indicate a read error. The gene calls are TRBV3-1 and TRBJ1-2; D ambiguous. CDR3 length equals 12 residues. In germline, CDR1 is LGHDT, CDR2 YNNKEL (reference sequence). The CDR3 nucleotides are TGTGCCAGCAGAAACGGGAACTCTGGCTACACCTTC. Its translation: CASRNGNSGYTF. Supplemented by reference TRBV3-1 and TRBJ1-2, the full variable domain reads DTAVSQTPKYLVTQMGNDKSIKCEQNLGHDTMYWYKQDSKKFLKIMFSYNNKELIINETVPNRFSPKSPDKAHLNLHINSLELGDSAVYFCASRNGNSGYTFGSGTRLTVV.